This section outlines one T cell receptor beta chain sequence together with its context. Study processing details: The assay estimated nucleated cells by amplifying reference gene primers. TCRdb's copy holds only in-frame clones and misses some; the assay was immunoSEQ multiplex PCR. D and trimming were read from the DNA, whereas the V and J calls and clone size are those reported in that table. The sample includes 150,000 to 200,000 clones, 80% to 90% of them seen just once. This entry comes from a study of blood T cell repertoires in COVID-19. Study-wide context: PBMCs, B-cell-depleted T cells, or T cells provided the cDNA or gDNA that made up the material.

Trimming cost V 0 bases and J 4 bases; bases outside gene matches: 5. CDR1 and CDR2 from the germline V gene are GTSNPN and SVGIG (reference sequence). CDR3 length: 14 residues. This sequence originates from a woman older than 75 with acute or convalescent COVID-19. Sequenced: peripheral blood. The chain recombines TRBV30 with TRBJ1-1; 7 bases fit TRBD1. CDR3 loop: CAWSVTGVGTEAFF. In DNA form, the CDR3 reads TGTGCCTGGAGTGTAACAGGGGTAGGCACTGAAGCTTTCTTT.